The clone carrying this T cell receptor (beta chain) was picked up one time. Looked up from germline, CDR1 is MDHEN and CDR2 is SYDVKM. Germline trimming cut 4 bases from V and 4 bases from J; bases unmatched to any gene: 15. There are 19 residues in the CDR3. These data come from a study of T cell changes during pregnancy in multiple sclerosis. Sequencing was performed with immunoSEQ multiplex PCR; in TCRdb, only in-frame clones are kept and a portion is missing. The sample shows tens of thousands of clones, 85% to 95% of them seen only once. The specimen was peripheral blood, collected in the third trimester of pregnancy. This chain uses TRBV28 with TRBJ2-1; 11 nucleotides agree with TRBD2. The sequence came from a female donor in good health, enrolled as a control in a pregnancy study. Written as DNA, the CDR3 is TGTGCCAGCAGTTACGCCAGTGATGGGCTAGCGGGAGGTTACAATGAGCAGTTCTTC. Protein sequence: CASSYASDGLAGGYNEQFF.